This record covers a single TCR beta chain. Its antigen is as yet unknown. The data stem from a study of cytomegalovirus exposure and HLA in healthy donors. The overall study: A prior analysis found 90 million to 120 million unique TCR beta sequences from around 190 million T cells. Drawn from HLA-typed donors, approximately 86 million unique TCRs were held in an early data release. Study-level results: Highly shared variants forming one cluster were likely a sequencing artifact.

The PCR employed 60 Vbeta primers together with 13 Jbeta primers. Method: immunoSEQ multiplex PCR; TCRdb's copy keeps in-frame clones and lacks some. The sample contains tens of thousands of clones, around four fifths of which appear only once. Nominally healthy donors were sampled, though unrecorded immune exposures were likely. The germline gives CDR1 LGHNA, CDR2 YSLEER. The germline V and J ends were trimmed by 2 bases and 10 bases, with 9 bases remaining between them. The CDR3 has 12 amino acids. This sequence originates from a woman aged 35 to 49 in good health and CMV-seropositive. The sequencing input was PBMCs. This sequence joins TRBV4-3 and TRBJ2-1; maybe TRBD2 (6 bases). For the CDR3, the DNA is TGCGCCAGCAGCCAACCAGCGGGCGAGCAGTTCTTC. This gives the protein CASSQPAGEQFF.